A single TCR beta chain is shown here with its context. Libraries were prepared by immunoSEQ multiplex PCR; TCRdb keeps only in-frame clonotypes and omits some of them. Here the sample spans about 540,000 clones, about 80% being singletons. The sample is drawn from a study of shared T cell receptors in the human thymus. The CDR3 has 13 amino acids. V was shortened by 7 bases and J by 2 bases, with 11 bases between the two germline ends. Germline CDR1 is MNHNY and CDR2 is SVGAGI (reference sequence). This sample also belongs to another study, concerning human thymus T cells. Per that paper: The study used thymus tissue resected during corrective heart surgery. Related research examined unrelated individuals and reported that their thymic repertoires overlapped highly.

This clonotype was sampled from a boy in the first two years of life with a congenital heart defect. The sequencing input was thymocytes. This chain joins TRBV6-6 and TRBJ1-2, with TRBD1 as a possible D gene (5 bases). The CDR3 reads CASTKAGNYGYTF. CDR3 nucleotides: TGTGCCAGCACTAAAGCAGGGAACTATGGCTACACCTTC.